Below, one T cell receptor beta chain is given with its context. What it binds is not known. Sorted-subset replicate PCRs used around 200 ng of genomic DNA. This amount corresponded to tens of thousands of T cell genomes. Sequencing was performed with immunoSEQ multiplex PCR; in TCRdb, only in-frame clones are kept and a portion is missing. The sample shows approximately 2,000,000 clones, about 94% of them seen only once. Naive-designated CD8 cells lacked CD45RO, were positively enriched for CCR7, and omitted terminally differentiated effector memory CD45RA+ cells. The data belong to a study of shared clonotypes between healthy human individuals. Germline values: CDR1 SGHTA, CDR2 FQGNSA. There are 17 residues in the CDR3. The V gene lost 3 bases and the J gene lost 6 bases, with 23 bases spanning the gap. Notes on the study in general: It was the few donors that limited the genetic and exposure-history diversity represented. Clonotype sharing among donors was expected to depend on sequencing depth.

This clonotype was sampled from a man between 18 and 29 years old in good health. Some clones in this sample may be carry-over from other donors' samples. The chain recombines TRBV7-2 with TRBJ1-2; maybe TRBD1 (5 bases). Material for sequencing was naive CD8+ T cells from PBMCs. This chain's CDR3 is CASSFPLQGTFLDGYTF. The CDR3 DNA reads TGTGCCAGCAGCTTCCCCCTTCAGGGAACGTTTCTGGATGGCTACACCTTC.